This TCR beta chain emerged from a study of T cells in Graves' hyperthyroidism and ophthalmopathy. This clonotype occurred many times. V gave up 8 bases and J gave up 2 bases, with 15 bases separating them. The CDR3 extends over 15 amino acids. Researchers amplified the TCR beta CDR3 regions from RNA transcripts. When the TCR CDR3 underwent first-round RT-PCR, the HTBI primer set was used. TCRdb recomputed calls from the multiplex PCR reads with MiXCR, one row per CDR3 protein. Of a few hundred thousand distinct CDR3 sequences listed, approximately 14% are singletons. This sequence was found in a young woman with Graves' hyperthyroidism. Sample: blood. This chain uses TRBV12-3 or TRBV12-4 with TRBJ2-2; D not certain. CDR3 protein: CASPPPTLNTGELFF. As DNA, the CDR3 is TGTGCCAGCCCGCCCCCGACCCTAAACACCGGGGAGCTGTTTTTT.